This is a list of T cell receptor beta chains from one sample in a study of blood T cells in healthy people across ages. Each CDR3 protein is one row after TCRdb ran MiXCR on the 5' RACE reads. The sample lists around 2 million distinct CDR3 sequences, around 40% occurring once. Input material: blood. These receptors all come from a human donor in good health. Each CDR3 is given with its conserved first and last residue. The D gene is left open where the match is weak. For some rows the clone size is stated as once, few or many, or as a class when expanded; others skip it.

J: TRBJ2-7
D: NA
V: TRBV27
size: NA
CDR3: CASSFSGGEYLTYEQYF
DNA: TGTGCCAGCAGTTTTTCCGGGGGCGAGTACCTAACCTACGAGCAGTACTTC

J: TRBJ2-3
D: TRBD1
V: TRBV14
size: NA
CDR3: CASSQFGQGVDTQYF
DNA: TGTGCCAGCAGCCAATTCGGACAGGGTGTAGATACGCAGTATTTT

J: TRBJ2-2
D: TRBD2
V: TRBV6-1
size: NA
CDR3: CASIGSGGELNTGELFF
DNA: TGTGCCAGCATTGGTAGCGGGGGGGAGTTGAACACCGGGGAGCTGTTTTTT

J: TRBJ1-5
D: TRBD1
V: TRBV27
size: NA
CDR3: CASRRTGSDQPQHF
DNA: TGTGCCAGTAGGAGGACAGGGTCGGATCAGCCCCAGCATTTT

J: TRBJ1-1
D: NA
V: TRBV3-1
size: NA
CDR3: CASSREGRVAFF
DNA: TGTGCCAGCAGCCGGGAGGGTCGGGTAGCTTTCTTT

J: TRBJ2-7
D: NA
V: TRBV6-2/TRBV6-3
size: NA
CDR3: CASSWTRSPYEQYF
DNA: TGTGCCAGCAGCTGGACGAGGAGCCCCTACGAGCAGTACTTC

J: TRBJ2-6
D: TRBD1
V: TRBV19
size: NA
CDR3: CATSLRDRAGANVLTF
DNA: TGTGCCACCTCCCTCCGGGACAGGGCCGGGGCCAACGTCCTGACTTTC

J: TRBJ1-5
D: TRBD1
V: TRBV6-2/TRBV6-3
size: NA
CDR3: CASSRGQRGQPQHF
DNA: TGTGCCAGCAGTAGGGGACAGAGAGGACAGCCCCAGCATTTT

J: TRBJ1-5
D: NA
V: TRBV30
size: many
CDR3: CAWSYRDTYQPQHF
DNA: TGTGCCTGGAGTTACCGGGACACGTATCAGCCCCAGCATTTT

J: TRBJ1-2
D: NA
V: TRBV4-2
size: few
CDR3: CASSQDLGRTEGYTF
DNA: TGTGCCAGCAGCCAAGACCTGGGCAGGACGGAAGGCTACACCTTC

J: TRBJ1-1
D: TRBD1
V: TRBV28
size: few
CDR3: CASSPEGAVNTEAFF
DNA: TGTGCCAGCAGCCCCGAGGGGGCCGTGAACACTGAAGCTTTCTTT

J: TRBJ2-7
D: TRBD1
V: TRBV27
size: few
CDR3: CASSLPPGTGISEQYF
DNA: TGTGCCAGCAGTTTACCTCCTGGGACAGGGATCTCCGAGCAGTACTTC

J: TRBJ2-7
D: NA
V: TRBV27
size: NA
CDR3: CASSLHPLDSGLDIEQYF
DNA: TGTGCCAGCAGTCTCCACCCCCTCGACTCTGGGTTGGATATCGAGCAGTACTTC

J: TRBJ2-1
D: TRBD2
V: TRBV9
size: few
CDR3: CASSAWTSGGNEQFF
DNA: TGTGCCAGCAGCGCTTGGACTAGCGGGGGTAATGAGCAGTTCTTC

J: TRBJ2-3
D: NA
V: TRBV7-2
size: NA
CDR3: CANSLGVDTDTQYF
DNA: TGTGCCAACAGCTTAGGAGTTGACACAGATACGCAGTATTTT

J: TRBJ2-7
D: TRBD1
V: TRBV5-1
size: few
CDR3: CASSNSRDSNSYEQYF
DNA: TGCGCCAGCAGTAACAGCCGGGACAGCAACTCCTACGAGCAGTACTTC

J: TRBJ2-1
D: TRBD2
V: TRBV12-3/TRBV12-4
size: NA
CDR3: CASSLGTSGGPYNEQFF
DNA: TGTGCCAGCAGTCTAGGGACTAGCGGGGGGCCCTACAATGAGCAGTTCTTC

J: TRBJ2-7
D: NA
V: TRBV4-3
size: NA
CDR3: CASSQEDGLEQYF
DNA: TGCGCCAGCAGCCAAGAGGACGGACTCGAGCAGTACTTC

J: TRBJ2-2
D: NA
V: TRBV20-1
size: NA
CDR3: CSARVNRASTGGELFF
DNA: TGCAGTGCTAGAGTTAACAGGGCGTCTACTGGGGGGGAGCTGTTTTTT

J: TRBJ1-1
D: NA
V: TRBV7-9
size: NA
CDR3: CASREFGGITEAFF
DNA: TGTGCCAGCAGGGAGTTCGGGGGCATCACCGAAGCTTTCTTT

J: TRBJ2-3
D: TRBD1
V: TRBV20-1
size: NA
CDR3: CSATGTEITDTQYF
DNA: TGCAGTGCTACCGGGACAGAAATCACAGATACGCAGTATTTT

J: TRBJ2-1
D: NA
V: TRBV7-9
size: NA
CDR3: CASSFSPVVNEQFF
DNA: TGTGCCAGCAGCTTTTCCCCGGTTGTTAATGAGCAGTTCTTC

J: TRBJ1-2
D: NA
V: TRBV6-2/TRBV6-3
size: few
CDR3: CASSGRGRYGYTF
DNA: TGTGCCAGCAGTGGCAGGGGACGGTATGGCTACACCTTC

J: TRBJ2-7
D: NA
V: TRBV7-2
size: NA
CDR3: CASSLSFRDWSNEQYF
DNA: TGTGCCAGCAGCTTATCGTTCCGGGACTGGTCGAACGAGCAGTACTTC

J: TRBJ2-4
D: NA
V: TRBV20-1
size: once
CDR3: CSASHRLSPKAGQYF
DNA: TGCAGTGCTAGTCATCGGTTAAGCCCGAAAGCCGGGCAGTACTTC

J: TRBJ1-6
D: NA
V: TRBV27
size: NA
CDR3: CASSLAGTSNPPLHF
DNA: TGTGCCAGCAGTTTAGCGGGAACAAGTAATCCACCCCTCCACTTT

J: TRBJ2-7
D: NA
V: TRBV5-1
size: few
CDR3: CASRFPSSYEQYF
DNA: TGCGCCAGCAGATTTCCGAGCTCCTACGAGCAGTACTTC

J: TRBJ1-2
D: NA
V: TRBV12-3/TRBV12-4
size: NA
CDR3: CASSLFRLGYTF
DNA: TGTGCCAGCAGTTTATTTAGACTCGGCTACACCTTC

J: TRBJ2-1
D: TRBD2
V: TRBV7-3
size: NA
CDR3: CASSTAGGYNEQFF
DNA: TGTGCCAGCAGCACAGCGGGGGGGTACAATGAGCAGTTCTTC

J: TRBJ2-3
D: TRBD1
V: TRBV5-1
size: few
CDR3: CASSLAEDRVTDTQYF
DNA: TGCGCCAGCAGCTTGGCGGAAGACAGGGTCACAGATACGCAGTATTTT

J: TRBJ1-2
D: NA
V: TRBV9
size: NA
CDR3: CASSVGTPNYGYTF
DNA: TGTGCCAGCAGCGTCGGGACACCTAACTATGGCTACACCTTC

J: TRBJ2-5
D: NA
V: TRBV7-6
size: NA
CDR3: CASSSPRGVWEETQYF
DNA: TGTGCCAGCAGCTCCCCCAGGGGCGTTTGGGAAGAGACCCAGTACTTC

J: TRBJ1-4
D: NA
V: TRBV20-1
size: few
CDR3: CSTRDGHKLFF
DNA: TGCAGTACCCGGGACGGCCACAAACTGTTTTTT

J: TRBJ1-4
D: TRBD1
V: TRBV7-9
size: NA
CDR3: CASSSTGVATNEKLFF
DNA: TGTGCCAGCAGCTCCACAGGGGTAGCGACTAATGAAAAACTGTTTTTT

J: TRBJ2-1
D: NA
V: TRBV29-1
size: NA
CDR3: CSVGRETGPSRAYNEQFF
DNA: TGCAGCGTTGGAAGGGAGACAGGACCCTCTCGGGCCTACAATGAGCAGTTCTTC

J: TRBJ2-5
D: TRBD1
V: TRBV6-6
size: NA
CDR3: CASSELGQGRRTQYF
DNA: TGTGCCAGCAGTGAGCTAGGACAGGGGCGTAGGACCCAGTACTTC

J: TRBJ2-4
D: NA
V: TRBV25-1
size: NA
CDR3: CASSPSGNSIQYF
DNA: TGTGCCAGCAGCCCCTCAGGGAACAGCATTCAGTACTTC

J: TRBJ2-5
D: NA
V: TRBV12-5
size: NA
CDR3: CASGPRAGQETQYF
DNA: TGTGCTAGTGGCCCCAGGGCGGGGCAAGAGACCCAGTACTTC

J: TRBJ2-1
D: TRBD2
V: TRBV5-1
size: NA
CDR3: CASTNRSGGAGNEQFF
DNA: TGCGCCAGCACCAACCGTAGCGGGGGGGCCGGGAATGAGCAGTTCTTC

J: TRBJ2-3
D: TRBD1
V: TRBV27
size: NA
CDR3: CASTNYRGDTQYF
DNA: TGTGCCAGCACCAACTACAGGGGAGATACGCAGTATTTT

J: TRBJ2-7
D: TRBD2
V: TRBV6-2/TRBV6-3
size: few
CDR3: CASRTSVYEQYF
DNA: TGTGCCAGCAGGACTAGCGTCTACGAGCAGTACTTC

J: TRBJ2-7
D: NA
V: TRBV6-1
size: NA
CDR3: CASGEDGYEQYF
DNA: TGTGCCAGTGGAGAAGACGGCTACGAGCAGTACTTC

J: TRBJ2-5
D: TRBD1
V: TRBV28
size: few
CDR3: CASSLGQGEYQETQYF
DNA: TGTGCCAGCAGTTTAGGACAGGGAGAGTACCAAGAGACCCAGTACTTC

J: TRBJ1-4
D: NA
V: TRBV4-3
size: NA
CDR3: CASSQVDGVWEKLFF
DNA: TGCGCCAGCAGCCAAGTAGATGGGGTTTGGGAAAAACTGTTTTTT

J: TRBJ2-4
D: NA
V: TRBV7-2
size: few
CDR3: CASSPGGGGGIQYF
DNA: TGTGCCAGCAGCCCCGGGGGAGGGGGAGGCATTCAGTACTTC

J: TRBJ2-3
D: TRBD2
V: TRBV6-4
size: many
CDR3: CASSDRLAGPDTQYF
DNA: TGTGCCAGCAGTGACCGGCTAGCGGGCCCAGATACGCAGTATTTT

J: TRBJ1-2
D: TRBD1
V: TRBV4-3
size: NA
CDR3: CASSHDRTGHGYTF
DNA: TGCGCCAGCAGCCACGACCGGACAGGGCATGGCTACACCTTC

J: TRBJ1-2
D: TRBD1
V: TRBV20-1
size: NA
CDR3: CSAEQGYGYTF
DNA: TGCAGTGCCGAACAGGGGTATGGCTACACCTTC

J: TRBJ2-3
D: NA
V: TRBV20-1
size: many
CDR3: CSGIGPLTDTQYF
DNA: TGCAGTGGTATCGGGCCCCTCACAGATACGCAGTATTTT

J: TRBJ1-1
D: TRBD1
V: TRBV7-2
size: NA
CDR3: CASSRSRGGRTEAFF
DNA: TGTGCCAGCAGCCGATCCAGGGGGGGGCGGACTGAAGCTTTCTTT

J: TRBJ2-1
D: TRBD2
V: TRBV5-1
size: NA
CDR3: CASSLEGASGVRRQFF
DNA: TGCGCCAGCAGCTTGGAAGGGGCTAGCGGGGTCCGGCGGCAGTTCTTC

J: TRBJ1-5
D: NA
V: TRBV20-1
size: NA
CDR3: CSASIRKVSNQPQHF
DNA: TGCAGTGCTAGTATCCGGAAAGTTAGCAATCAGCCCCAGCATTTT

J: TRBJ2-3
D: NA
V: TRBV7-6
size: few
CDR3: CASSLDGGYSTDTQYF
DNA: TGTGCCAGCAGCTTAGACGGCGGATACAGCACAGATACGCAGTATTTT

J: TRBJ2-7
D: NA
V: TRBV20-1
size: once
CDR3: CSASQGMNYEQYF
DNA: TGCAGTGCTTCACAGGGCATGAACTACGAGCAGTACTTC

J: TRBJ2-1
D: NA
V: TRBV5-1
size: NA
CDR3: CASSLPSNNEQFF
DNA: TGCGCCAGCAGCTTGCCTAGCAACAATGAGCAGTTCTTC